Ten or more counts support the clone carrying this T cell receptor (beta chain). The sample originates from a study of CD8 T cells in ankylosing spondylitis. MiXCR, applied by TCRdb to the 5' RACE reads, yields one record per CDR3 protein. The table includes around 23,000 distinct CDR3 sequences, roughly a sixth detected once. The sequence was obtained from a male donor with ankylosing spondylitis or in good health (not recorded which). The sequencing sample was made of blood.

The chain's CDR3 is CASSPPGTVYEQYF. In DNA, the CDR3 is TGTGCCAGCAGCCCTCCCGGGACAGTCTACGAGCAGTACTTC. This sequence joins TRBV12-3 or TRBV12-4 and TRBJ2-7, with 7 positions matching TRBD1. CDR3 length: 14 residues. Germline trimming cut 6 bases from V and 3 bases from J; bases unmatched to any gene: 8.